Sequencing of this TCR beta chain was carried out in a study of blood T cells in healthy people across ages. Turning to the study itself: The capture of about one barcoded beta molecule per two T cells was achieved by template switching. Study-wide results and limits: Naive T cell percentage showed a strong correlation with TCR beta diversity.

V was shortened by 4 bases and J by 0 bases, with 6 bases between the two germline ends. This CDR3 spans 12 amino acids. Germline lookup yields CDR1 SQVTM and CDR2 ANQGSEA. This clonotype was counted at least ten times. The antigen is not known. Together with a sample-barcoded 5' primer, a J-beta primer mix was included in a second PCR lasting about 7 to 11 cycles. TCRdb re-called the 5' RACE reads through MiXCR, storing one row per CDR3 protein. This table holds under 1,000,000 distinct CDR3 sequences, more than 35% found once. Individuals who donated were healthy Caucasians from Russia aged roughly 6 to 95.

The V call is TRBV29-1, the J call TRBJ2-5, with D perhaps matching TRBD1 (6 bases). This receptor was identified in a man at least 80 years old in good health. Sequenced sample: blood. The CDR3 reads CSVAGDQETQYF. DNA of the CDR3: TGCAGCGTTGCAGGGGACCAAGAGACCCAGTACTTC.